One sample yielded the 2 T cell receptor beta chains listed below, sequenced in a study of control samples from healthy donors and cancer patients. TCRdb's copy holds only in-frame clones and misses some; the assay was immunoSEQ multiplex PCR. The sample consists of 100,000 to 150,000 clones, around 87% of them appearing once. The sample taken for sequencing was blood. These receptors all come from a man younger than 45 in good health.

This clone was found many times. The same CDR3 is also encoded by other DNA sequences in this sample. This chain joins TRBV6-5 and TRBJ1-6; D call uncertain. CDR3 length: 13 residues. In germline, CDR1 is MNHEY, CDR2 SVGAGI. With 3 bases removed from V and 8 bases from J, the gap between germline ends came to 8 bases. The CDR3 sequence is CASSYLGDSPLHF. The CDR3 DNA follows: TGTGCCAGCAGTTATCTCGGGGATTCACCCCTCCACTTT.

Only a few counts were recorded for this clone. This chain connects TRBV10-3 to TRBJ1-5; D is undetermined. Trimming stripped 8 bases from V and 0 bases from J, with 8 bases between. Germline CDR1 and CDR2: ENHRY and SYGVKD. This CDR3 is 13 amino acids long. The CDR3 spells CAIAEDSNQPQHF. The CDR3 DNA reads TGTGCCATCGCAGAGGATAGCAATCAGCCCCAGCATTTT.